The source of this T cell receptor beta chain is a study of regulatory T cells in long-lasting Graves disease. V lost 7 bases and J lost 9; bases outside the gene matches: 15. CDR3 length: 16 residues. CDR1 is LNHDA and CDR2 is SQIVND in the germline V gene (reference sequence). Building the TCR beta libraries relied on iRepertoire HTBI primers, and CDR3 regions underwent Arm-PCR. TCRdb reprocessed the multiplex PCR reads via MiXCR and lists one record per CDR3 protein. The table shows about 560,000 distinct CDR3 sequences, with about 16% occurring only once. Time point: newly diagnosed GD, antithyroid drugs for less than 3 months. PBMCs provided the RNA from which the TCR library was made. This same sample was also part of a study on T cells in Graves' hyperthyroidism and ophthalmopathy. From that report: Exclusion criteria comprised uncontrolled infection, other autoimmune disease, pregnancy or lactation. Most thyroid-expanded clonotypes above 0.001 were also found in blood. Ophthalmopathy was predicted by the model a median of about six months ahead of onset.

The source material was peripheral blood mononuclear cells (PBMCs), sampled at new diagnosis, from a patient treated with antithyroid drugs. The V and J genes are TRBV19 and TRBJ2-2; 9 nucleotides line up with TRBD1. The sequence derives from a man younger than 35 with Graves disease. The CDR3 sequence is CASNQGGTGFVRELFF. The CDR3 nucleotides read TGTGCCAGTAACCAGGGGGGGACAGGGTTTGTCAGGGAGCTGTTTTTT. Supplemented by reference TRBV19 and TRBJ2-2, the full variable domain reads DGGITQSPKYLFRKEGQNVTLSCEQNLNHDAMYWYRQDPGQGLRLIYYSQIVNDFQKGDIAEGYSVSREKKESFPLTVTSAQKNPTAFYLCASNQGGTGFVRELFFGEGSRLTVL.